This TCR beta chain was found in a study of technical replicates of blood from four donors. Assay used: immunoSEQ multiplex PCR; TCRdb lists only in-frame clones, some missing. The sample consists of about 81,000 clones, just over 95% of them appearing once. Germline V gene data show CDR1 as MNHNS and CDR2 as SASEGT. The V and J ends lost 8 bases and 2 bases respectively, with 16 bases between them. The CDR3 is made up of 15 amino acids. The receptor comes from a human donor in good health. The sample taken for sequencing was T cells isolated from PBMCs. The chain carries TRBV6-1 and TRBJ2-1; D perhaps matches TRBD2 (5 bases). The CDR3 here is CASAREGTTYNEQFF. In DNA form, the CDR3 reads TGTGCCAGCGCCCGCGAGGGAACAACCTACAATGAGCAGTTCTTC.